A single sample gave rise to the 14 T cell receptor beta chains below, sequenced in a study of T cells in Graves' hyperthyroidism and ophthalmopathy. Amplification yielded TCR beta CDR3 regions, with RNA transcripts as the source. The TCR CDR3 was amplified in a first-round RT-PCR using the HTBI primer set. Using its own MiXCR run on the multiplex PCR reads, TCRdb lists one record per CDR3 protein. The profile shows about 660,000 distinct CDR3 sequences, about 45% of them singletons. Material: peripheral blood or thyroid tissue (not recorded which). These receptors originate from an adult man with Graves' disease, either hyperthyroidism or ophthalmopathy (not recorded which).

This CDR3 is CASSALTIPNTEAFF. The CDR3 nucleotides read TGTGCCAGCAGCGCCCTGACAATACCGAACACTGAAGCTTTCTTT. The chain joins TRBV9 to TRBJ1-1, with D unclear. From germline, CDR1 is SGDLS and CDR2 YYNGEE. The germline V and J ends were trimmed by 3 bases and 1 base, with 13 bases remaining between them. The CDR3 has 15 amino acids.

This clonotype has ten or more counts. V gene TRBV10-3 combines with J gene TRBJ1-2; D may be TRBD1 (5 bases). Germline CDR1 is ENHRY and CDR2 is SYGVKD. The CDR3 contains 13 residues. Trimming shortened V by 5 bases and J by 3 bases, and 10 bases separated the two germline ends. The CDR3 spells CAISRGVDYGYTF. In nucleotides, the CDR3 is TGTGCCATCAGTCGGGGGGTGGACTATGGCTACACCTTC.

In this sample, this clonotype turned up many times. This chain links TRBV20-1 with TRBJ2-5; possibly TRBD2 for D (5 bases). Germline-derived CDR1 and CDR2 are DFQATT and SNEGSKA (reference sequence). The V end was cut by 7 bases, the J end by 1 base, with 10 bases between. The CDR3 is 12 residues long. CDR3 in DNA: TGCAGTGTACGGGGAATCCAAGAGACCCAGTACTTC. Protein product: CSVRGIQETQYF.

As to this clonotype: In this CDR3 the conserved last residue, phenylalanine or tryptophan, is missing, so a read error is likely. It is unclear where the CDR3 begins or ends on the DNA, so no DNA is shown, and the CDR3 is as TCRdb lists it. V usage is TRBV29-1 and J usage is TRBJ1-3; no DNA check was done on the table's D call, TRBD1. The CDR3 has 8 residues if both end residues are counted. From germline, CDR1 is SQVTM and CDR2 ANQGSEA. The CDR3 is CSVGTRSL.

This clonotype was detected a few times. J is TRBJ1-1 and V is TRBV19, with TRBD1 matching over 8 bases. This CDR3 spans 16 amino acids. Germline V gene sequence: CDR1 LNHDA, CDR2 SQIVND (reference sequence). The J segment lost 5 bases and the V segment lost 6 bases, leaving 14 bases of the junction unmatched. CDR3 sequence: CASSKNRGLKGTEAFF. The CDR3 nucleotides read TGTGCCAGTAGCAAAAACAGGGGGTTAAAGGGAACTGAAGCTTTCTTT. Full variable domain (missing parts from reference TRBV19 and TRBJ1-1): DGGITQSPKYLFRKEGQNVTLSCEQNLNHDAMYWYRQDPGQGLRLIYYSQIVNDFQKGDIAEGYSVSREKKESFPLTVTSAQKNPTAFYLCASSKNRGLKGTEAFFGQGTRLTVV.

The V gene is TRBV7-3, the J gene TRBJ1-1; D remains unclear. V dropped 7 bases and J dropped 7 bases, with 10 bases sitting between them. The CDR3 loop spans 11 amino acids. The V gene's germline CDR1 is SGHTA and CDR2 FQGTGA. The CDR3 loop reads CASKGSLEAFF. For the CDR3, the DNA is TGTGCCAGCAAAGGCAGCCTTGAAGCTTTCTTT.

This clonotype has ten or more counts. This chain links TRBV29-1 with TRBJ2-5; the match to TRBD1 covers 11 bases. The CDR3 extends over 13 amino acids. Germline-derived CDR1 and CDR2 are SQVTM and ANQGSEA. With V trimmed by 3 bases and J by 5 bases, 2 bases remained unmatched. The CDR3 loop reads CSVEDRGRETQYF. The CDR3, as DNA: TGCAGCGTTGAGGACAGGGGGCGGGAGACCCAGTACTTC.

This sequence joins TRBV7-9 and TRBJ1-6; D gene ambiguous. The germline V and J ends were trimmed by 7 bases and 8 bases, with 18 bases remaining between them. This CDR3 contains 15 residues. Germline V CDR1 and CDR2: SEHNR, FQNEAQ (reference sequence). CDR3 nucleotides: TGTGCCAGCACCATTTCCCCTTCGAGGGATTCACCCCTCCACTTT. This codes for CASTISPSRDSPLHF.

The chain uses TRBV20-1 and TRBJ2-5, with 9 bases aligning to TRBD1. Germline lookup yields CDR1 DFQATT and CDR2 SNEGSKA (reference sequence). The ends lost 3 bases at V and 10 bases at J; junction bases unmatched: 6. This CDR3 comprises 12 residues. In DNA form, the CDR3 reads TGCAGTGCTAGGGGGACAGGGTCTAGCCAGTACTTC. This translates into CSARGTGSSQYF.

The chain couples TRBV6-2 or TRBV6-3 to TRBJ2-2; no clear D gene. V was pared by 1 base and J by 2 bases, with 8 bases between. This CDR3 has 15 residues. Germline CDR1 is MNHEY and CDR2 is SVGEGT. CDR3 residues: CASSYFGPNTGELFF. In DNA, the CDR3 is TGTGCCAGCAGTTACTTTGGCCCCAACACCGGGGAGCTGTTTTTT.

A word on this clonotype: A much more abundant neighbour one base away suggests this may be a read error. The V gene is TRBV10-3, the J gene TRBJ1-4; D ambiguous. Between the trimmed V and J ends, which lost 7 bases and 5 bases, there was a span of 11 bases. CDR1 is ENHRY and CDR2 is SYGVKD in the germline V gene. The CDR3 is made up of 13 amino acids. CDR3 residues: CAIMRDLNEKLFF. Written as DNA, the CDR3 is TGTGCCATCATGAGGGATCTAAATGAAAAACTGTTTTTT.

This clonotype was detected a few times. The chain carries TRBV6-1 and TRBJ1-6, with 9 bases aligning to TRBD1. The germline CDR1 and CDR2 sequences are MNHNS and SASEGT. The CDR3 length is 15 residues. J gave up 7 bases and V 6 bases, and 7 bases lay outside the gene matches. The CDR3 reads CASSRTGAENSPLHF. The CDR3 coding sequence is TGTGCCAGCAGCCGGACAGGGGCGGAGAATTCACCCCTCCACTTT.

The chain combines TRBV10-2 with TRBJ1-2; D not certain. V gave up 4 bases and J gave up 2 bases, with 14 bases separating them. The CDR3 length is 15 residues. In germline, CDR1 is WSHSY, CDR2 SAAADI. The CDR3 DNA reads TGCGCCAGCAGTGTAATGATGGACGCCAACTATGGCTACACCTTC. Protein: CASSVMMDANYGYTF.

J is TRBJ1-1 and V is TRBV29-1; 9 bases map to TRBD1. Trimming took 8 bases from V and 11 from J; bases not matched to a gene: 9. The V gene's germline CDR1 is SQVTM and CDR2 ANQGSEA. This CDR3 has 11 amino acids. CDR3 sequence: CSLDRGSTAFF. As DNA, the CDR3 is TGCAGCTTGGACAGGGGATCGACGGCTTTCTTT.